This T cell receptor beta chain comes out of a study of identical twins (dated by TCRdb to 2016 to 2017). With respect to the entire study: To test whether fetal clonotypes persist, the study used deep sequencing on TCR alpha and beta repertoires from monozygotic twins, unrelated adults of various ages, and cord blood. Replicate twin experiments were performed at different times using different library preparation protocols to rule out contamination.

Libraries came from 5' RACE. The sequencing machine was an Illumina HiSeq 2000. A universal primer binding site was introduced by template switching, and a unique molecular identifier was present in the final cDNA, enabling accurate counting of TCR cDNA molecules. Specific primers in the conserved constant-segment region were used to synthesize first-strand cDNA for the TCR alpha and beta chains. To control for contamination, every cDNA library carried two barcodes: a SMART-Mk sample barcode plus Illumina barcodes. TruSeq adapter sequences and Illumina sample barcodes were added in two successive PCR steps. Sequencing of the TCR alpha and beta cDNA libraries was done on the Illumina HiSeq platform using custom primers. As for the authors' bioinformatics: Raw reads were processed with MiGEC to extract unique molecular identifiers, and MiXCR was used to determine CDR3 positions. Recombination models were inferred per individual with the repgenHMM and IGoR tools using an EM algorithm. Shared clonotype analysis was performed with the tcR package in R, normalizing sharing by the product of cloneset sizes. To study raw recombination free of thymic and clonal selection effects, out-of-frame nonproductive sequences were analyzed. The raw public data were reprocessed by TCRdb itself: fastp quality trimming at Q25, MiXCR clonotype calling, in-frame beta chains only. Under each unique CDR3 protein, matching rows form one entry showing the most common genes and DNA. TCRdb, not the original authors, processed these V and J calls. This sample holds 230,000 or so distinct CDR3 sequences; around 8% were observed only once. The top ten hold about 3% of the sample.

Results the study describes overall, beyond this receptor: Fewer insertions were carried by abundant cord blood beta clonotypes; a weaker similar trend was observed in young adult naive repertoires, while no such trend was observed in memory repertoires. Recombination models systematically underestimated out-of-frame TCR alpha sharing in monozygotic twins but agreed with sharing between unrelated individuals. Zero-insertion analyses could be partly confounded by invariant T cells such as MAIT and iNKT, although diverse VJ usage argued against such confounding for most clonotypes. The excess sharing between twins in beta out-of-frame sequences was weaker because fewer shared sequences reduced the signal-to-noise ratio. Compared with coincidental sharing between unrelated individuals, out-of-frame TCR alpha sequences shared between twins showed an excess of sequences with low generation probability. Conclusions relied on cross-sectional statistical analysis, since the same donors could not be followed over many years.

The germline V gene (reference sequence) sets CDR1 to MNHEY and CDR2 to SMNVEV. Trimming takes 9 bases off V and 12 bases off J; junction bases not matched to a gene: 15. From its cysteine to its phenylalanine, the CDR3 spans 15 amino acids. The kept DNA is CDR3 alone, 45 bases in frame from the first base. About this clonotype: Its specific antigen is unknown. It has no much larger one-base neighbor in the sample; base qualities were not kept.

Every donor was a healthy Caucasian. Three pairs of female monozygotic twins, all aged about 18 to 30 years, made up the twin cohort. Positive isolation kits from Invitrogen were used to isolate CD4+ and CD8+ T cell populations. These data were also reused for a study on yellow fever vaccine responses in identical twins. The second study's paper adds: According to the authors, the vaccine-induced T cell response in identical twins seemed to be partly convergent and partly specific to each individual. In the study, vaccine-responding T cell clones were precisely tracked in identical twins.

The V gene is TRBV27 and the J gene is TRBJ2-7; 15 bases in between match TRBD2. Sequencing was performed on CD8+ T cells sorted from blood. This receptor was taken from a young woman in good health. Read as DNA, the sequence is TGTGCCAGTCGCTCCGGGACTAGCGGGAGGCTTATCCCGTACTTC. Its protein is CASRSGTSGRLIPYF.